This passage covers 4 T cell receptor beta chains from one sample sequenced in a study of cytomegalovirus exposure and HLA in healthy donors. Primers: 60 Vbeta forward and 13 Jbeta reverse. Profiled with immunoSEQ multiplex PCR; TCRdb holds only in-frame clones, not every one. This table holds over 200,000 clones, 85% to 90% found once. Sequenced: PBMCs. The receptors stem from a woman younger than 35 in good health and CMV-seronegative.

CDR3 coding DNA: TGCGCCAGCAGCCCAAGGTTTCAGGGGCTCAAGGGTGGCTACACCTTC. It specifies CASSPRFQGLKGGYTF. V usage is TRBV4-1 and J usage is TRBJ1-2, with D possibly TRBD1 on 6 matching bases. CDR3 length equals 16 residues. Germline lookup yields CDR1 MGHRA and CDR2 YSYEKL. The germline V and J ends were trimmed by 4 bases and 7 bases, with 22 bases remaining between them.

This sequence joins TRBV19 and TRBJ1-5; D unresolved. Trimming left V 5 bases short and J 4 bases short, with 15 bases between. There are 15 residues in the CDR3. Germline values: CDR1 LNHDA, CDR2 SQIVND (reference sequence). The CDR3 sequence: CASSPGQNYNQPQHF. The CDR3 DNA sequence: TGTGCCAGTAGTCCGGGTCAAAACTATAATCAGCCCCAGCATTTT.

V gene TRBV10-1 combines with J gene TRBJ2-5, with D perhaps matching TRBD2 (6 bases). The J call may not be correct, given that the DNA end is closer to TRBJ2-7. Germline V lookup: CDR1 WNHNN, CDR2 SYGVQD (reference sequence). CDR3 length: 14 amino acids. CDR3 in amino acids: CASSENGSPYEQYF. In nucleotides, the CDR3 is TGCGCCAGCAGTGAAAACGGGAGCCCCTACGAGCAGTACTTC.

This clone is a singleton in its sample. This sequence joins TRBV9 and TRBJ2-5; 7 bases align to TRBD2. CDR3 size: 17 residues. CDR1 is SGDLS and CDR2 is YYNGEE in the germline V gene. V lost 3 bases and J lost 2; bases outside the gene matches: 13. CDR3 nucleotides: TGTGCCAGCAGCGCCATGTGGGGACTAACCTCACAAGAGACCCAGTACTTC. Encoded protein: CASSAMWGLTSQETQYF. Full variable domain (remainder filled in from reference TRBV9 and TRBJ2-5): DSGVTQTPKHLITATGQRVTLRCSPRSGDLSVYWYQQSLDQGLQFLIQYYNGEERAKGNILERFSAQQFPDLHSELNLSSLELGDSALYFCASSAMWGLTSQETQYFGPGTRLLVL.